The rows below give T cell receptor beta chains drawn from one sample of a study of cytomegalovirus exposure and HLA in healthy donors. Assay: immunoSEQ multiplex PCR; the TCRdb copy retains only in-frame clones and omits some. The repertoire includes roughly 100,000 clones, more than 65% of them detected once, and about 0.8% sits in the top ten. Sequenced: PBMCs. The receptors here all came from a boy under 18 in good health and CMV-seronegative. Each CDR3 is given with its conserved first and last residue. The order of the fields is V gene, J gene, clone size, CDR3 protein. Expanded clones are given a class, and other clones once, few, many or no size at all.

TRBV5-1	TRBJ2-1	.	CASSLGLAGGDEQFF
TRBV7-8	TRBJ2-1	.	CASSPGRWGQGTYNEQFF
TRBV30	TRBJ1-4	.	CAWSVLGGTNEKLFF
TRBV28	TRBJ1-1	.	CASSHTGTEAFF
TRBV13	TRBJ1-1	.	CASSSHRDSSFEAFF
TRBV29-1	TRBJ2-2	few	CSGYRELGGELFF
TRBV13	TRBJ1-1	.	CASSLVTGATEAFF
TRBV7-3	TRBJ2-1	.	CASSLIGTGYNEQFF
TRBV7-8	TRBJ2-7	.	CASSLRTGAYSYEQYF
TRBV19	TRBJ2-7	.	CASSKQGVGSYEQYF
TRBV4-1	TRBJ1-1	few	CASSHPGVKEAFF
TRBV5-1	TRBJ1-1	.	CASSSTTGSTEAFF
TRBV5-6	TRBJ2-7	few	CASSFWASYEQYF
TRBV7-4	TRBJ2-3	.	CASSLSVQGSDTQYF
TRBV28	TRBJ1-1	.	CASSLSRGQRTEAFF
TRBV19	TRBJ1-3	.	CASSMGLTGNTIYF
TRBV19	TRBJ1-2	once	CASSIPRDSINGYTF
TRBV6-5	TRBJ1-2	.	CASSDRNYGYTF
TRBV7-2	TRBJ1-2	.	CASTPGGRNYGYTF
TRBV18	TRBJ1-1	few	CASSQGGMNTEAFF
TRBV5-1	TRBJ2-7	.	CASSQDGPGNEQYF
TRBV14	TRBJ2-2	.	CASSRVLAGELFF
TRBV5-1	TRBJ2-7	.	CASSLREGPYEQYF
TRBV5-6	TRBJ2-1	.	CASSGTSGSYNEQFF
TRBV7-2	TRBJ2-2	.	CASSKYGQGSTGELFF
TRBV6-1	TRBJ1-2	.	CASSEILSRTYGYTF